What follows are 5 T cell receptor beta chains derived from one specimen sequenced in a study of blood T cell repertoires in COVID-19. Measured with immunoSEQ multiplex PCR; TCRdb has only the in-frame clones, and not every one. This table has 110,000 or so clones, approximately 81% appearing once. Material for sequencing was peripheral blood. These receptors were collected from a man in his forties with acute or convalescent COVID-19.

This CDR3 is CASSRSYRGHTEAFF. CDR3 in DNA: TGTGCCAGCAGCCGTAGCTATAGGGGCCACACTGAAGCTTTCTTT. This chain connects TRBV9 to TRBJ1-1; tentative D call: TRBD1 (5 bases). Per the germline V gene, CDR1 is SGDLS and CDR2 is YYNGEE. The V end was cut by 4 bases, the J end by 3 bases, with 16 bases between. CDR3 length equals 15 residues.

The chain has TRBV18 and TRBJ1-3; maybe TRBD1 (5 bases). This CDR3 has 16 amino acids. Germline V gene sequence: CDR1 KGHSH, CDR2 LQKENI. Trimming cost V 4 bases and J 0 bases, with 13 bases left between them. CDR3 amino acids: CASSRLGVTSGNTIYF. For the CDR3, the DNA is TGTGCCAGCTCACGGCTAGGGGTCACCTCTGGAAACACCATATATTTT. The complete variable domain, with remaining parts taken from reference TRBV18 and TRBJ1-3, reads NAGVMQNPRHLVRRRGQEARLRCSPMKGHSHVYWYRQLPEEGLKFMVYLQKENIIDESGMPKERFSAEFPKEGPSILRIQQVVRGDSAAYFCASSRLGVTSGNTIYFGEGSWLTVV.

This rearrangement joins TRBV6-5 to TRBJ2-1; 12 nucleotides line up with TRBD2. CDR3 length: 15 amino acids. V was clipped by 6 bases and J by 8 bases; unmatched bases: 8. Germline V gene sequence: CDR1 MNHEY, CDR2 SVGAGI. The CDR3 nucleotides read TGTGCCAGCAGAGACACTAGCGGGGGGCTCGATGAGCAGTTCTTC. It specifies CASRDTSGGLDEQFF.

The chain carries TRBV4-3 and TRBJ2-3; 8 bases are a match to TRBD2. Trimming took 0 bases from V and 1 from J; bases not matched to a gene: 3. Germline V gene sequence: CDR1 LGHNA, CDR2 YSLEER. The CDR3 runs 16 residues. The CDR3 DNA follows: TGCGCCAGCAGCCAAGAACCAGCGGGGGGCACAGATACGCAGTATTTT. This codes for CASSQEPAGGTDTQYF.

The table lists this clone with a few counts. At the DNA level, this CDR3 is encoded by other sequences in the same sample as well. The V and J genes are TRBV5-6 and TRBJ1-1, with 9 bases matching TRBD1. Germline V CDR1 and CDR2: SGHDT, YYEEEE. There are 14 residues in the CDR3. Unmatched junction bases numbered 5, after V lost 3 bases and J lost 5 bases. In DNA, the CDR3 is TGTGCCAGCAGCTGGGGACAGGGTTGGACTGAAGCTTTCTTT. Its translation: CASSWGQGWTEAFF.